This T cell receptor beta chain was found in a study of T cells in Graves' hyperthyroidism and ophthalmopathy. Patients were aged 18 to 65, had disease duration under 2 months, and had newly diagnosed hyperthyroidism. Criteria for exclusion of patients were uncontrolled infection, other autoimmune disease, pregnancy or lactation. The CDR3 length is 17 residues. V was cut by 3 bases and J by 1 base, with 16 bases left in between. This clonotype appeared many times. Amplified TCR beta CDR3 regions came from RNA transcripts. An initial round of RT-PCR targeting the TCR CDR3 relied on the HTBI primer set. TCRdb processed the multiplex PCR reads anew with MiXCR; each CDR3 protein has one entry. The table includes some 370,000 distinct CDR3 sequences, about 18% detected once.

Sequencing was performed on blood. The V and J genes are TRBV12-3 or TRBV12-4 and TRBJ1-5; TRBD1 might be the D (6 bases). The clonotype comes from a woman aged 30 to 39 with Graves' hyperthyroidism that later progressed to Graves' ophthalmopathy. In DNA, the CDR3 is TGTGCCAGCAGTTTGGGAAGACAGGCGAAGAGCAATCAGCCCCAGCATTTT. Its translation is CASSLGRQAKSNQPQHF.